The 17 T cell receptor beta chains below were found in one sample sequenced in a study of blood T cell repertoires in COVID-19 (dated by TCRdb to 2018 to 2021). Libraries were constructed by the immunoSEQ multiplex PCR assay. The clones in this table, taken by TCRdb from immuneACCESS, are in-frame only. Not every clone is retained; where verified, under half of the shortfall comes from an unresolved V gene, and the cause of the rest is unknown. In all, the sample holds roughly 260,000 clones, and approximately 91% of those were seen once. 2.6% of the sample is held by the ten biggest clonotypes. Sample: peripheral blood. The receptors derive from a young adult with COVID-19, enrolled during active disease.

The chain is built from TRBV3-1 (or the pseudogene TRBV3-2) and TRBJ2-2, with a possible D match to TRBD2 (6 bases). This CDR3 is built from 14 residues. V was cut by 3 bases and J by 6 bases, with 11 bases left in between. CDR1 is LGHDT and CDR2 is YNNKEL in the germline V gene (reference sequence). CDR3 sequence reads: CASSQRETAGELFF. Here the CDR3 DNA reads TGTGCCAGCAGCCAGCGGGAAACGGCCGGGGAGCTGTTTTTT.

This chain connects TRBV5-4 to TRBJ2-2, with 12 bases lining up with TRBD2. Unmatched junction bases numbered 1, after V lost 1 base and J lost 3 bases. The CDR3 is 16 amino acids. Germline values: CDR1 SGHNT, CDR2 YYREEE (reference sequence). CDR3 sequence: CASSLPSGRDTGELFF. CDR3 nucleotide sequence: TGTGCCAGCAGCTTGCCTAGCGGGAGGGACACCGGGGAGCTGTTTTTT.

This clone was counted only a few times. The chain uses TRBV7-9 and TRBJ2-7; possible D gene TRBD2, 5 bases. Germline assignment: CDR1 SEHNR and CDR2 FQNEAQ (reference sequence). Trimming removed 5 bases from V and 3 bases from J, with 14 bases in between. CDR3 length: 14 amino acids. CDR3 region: CASSPLEALYEQYF. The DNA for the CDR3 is TGTGCCAGCAGCCCCCTGGAGGCTCTCTACGAGCAGTACTTC.

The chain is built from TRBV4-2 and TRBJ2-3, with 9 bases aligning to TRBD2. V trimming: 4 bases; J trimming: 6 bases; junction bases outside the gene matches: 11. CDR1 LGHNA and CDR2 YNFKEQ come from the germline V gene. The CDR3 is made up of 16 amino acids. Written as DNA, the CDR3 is TGTGCCAGCAGCCTGGGGACTAGCCCTTTGCAGGATACGCAGTATTTT. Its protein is CASSLGTSPLQDTQYF.

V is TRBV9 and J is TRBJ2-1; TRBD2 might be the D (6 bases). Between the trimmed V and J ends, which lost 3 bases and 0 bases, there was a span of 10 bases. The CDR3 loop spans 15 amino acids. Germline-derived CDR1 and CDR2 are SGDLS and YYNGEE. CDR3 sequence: CASSDGTHSYNEQFF. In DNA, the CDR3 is TGTGCCAGCAGCGACGGGACTCACTCCTACAATGAGCAGTTCTTC.

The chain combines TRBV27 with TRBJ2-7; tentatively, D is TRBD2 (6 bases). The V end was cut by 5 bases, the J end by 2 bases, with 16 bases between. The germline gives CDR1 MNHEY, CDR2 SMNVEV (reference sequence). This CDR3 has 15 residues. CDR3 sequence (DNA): TGTGCCAGCAGTAGCTATGGAGGGAACGCCTACGAGCAGTACTTC. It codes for CASSSYGGNAYEQYF.

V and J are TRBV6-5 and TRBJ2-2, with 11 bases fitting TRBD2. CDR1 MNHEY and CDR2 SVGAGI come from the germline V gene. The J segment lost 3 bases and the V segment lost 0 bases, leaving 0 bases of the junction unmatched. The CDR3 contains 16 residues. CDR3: CASSYSSGRDTGELFF. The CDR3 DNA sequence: TGTGCCAGCAGTTACTCTAGCGGGAGGGACACCGGGGAGCTGTTTTTT.

In DNA, the CDR3 is TGTGCCAGCAGCCAAGCACCCGGCTCCTACAATGAGCAGTTCTTC. Translation: CASSQAPGSYNEQFF. This chain uses TRBV4-2 with TRBJ2-1; no clear D gene. This CDR3 has 15 residues. V lost 1 base to trimming and J lost 0 bases, with 7 bases between them. The V gene's germline CDR1 is LGHNA and CDR2 YNFKEQ.

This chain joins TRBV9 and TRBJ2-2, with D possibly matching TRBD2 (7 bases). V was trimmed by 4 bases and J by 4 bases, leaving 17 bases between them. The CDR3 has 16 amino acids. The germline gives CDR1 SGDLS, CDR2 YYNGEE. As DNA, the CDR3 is TGTGCCAGCAGCCTCGGGGGCGGGGGTGGCACCGGGGAGCTGTTTTTT. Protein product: CASSLGGGGGTGELFF.

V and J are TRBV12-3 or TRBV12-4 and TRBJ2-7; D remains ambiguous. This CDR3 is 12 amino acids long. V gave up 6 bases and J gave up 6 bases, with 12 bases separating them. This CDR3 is CASSQALVEQYF. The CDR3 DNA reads TGTGCCAGCAGCCAAGCGCTAGTCGAGCAGTACTTC.

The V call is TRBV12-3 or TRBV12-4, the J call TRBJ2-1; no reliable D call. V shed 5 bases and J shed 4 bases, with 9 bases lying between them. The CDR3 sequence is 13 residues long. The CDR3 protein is CASSQQTYNEQFF. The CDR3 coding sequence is TGTGCCAGCAGTCAGCAGACATACAATGAGCAGTTCTTC.

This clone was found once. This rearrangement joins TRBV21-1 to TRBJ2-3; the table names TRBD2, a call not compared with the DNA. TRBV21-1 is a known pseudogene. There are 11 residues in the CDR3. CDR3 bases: TGTGCCAGCAGCAGCGGAGATACGCAGTATTTT. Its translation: CASSSGDTQYF.

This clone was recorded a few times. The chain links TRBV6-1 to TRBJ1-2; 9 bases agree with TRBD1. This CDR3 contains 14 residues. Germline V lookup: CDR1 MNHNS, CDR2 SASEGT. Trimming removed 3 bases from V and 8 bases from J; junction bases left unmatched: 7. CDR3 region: CASSDGDRVGGYTF. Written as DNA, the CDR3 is TGTGCCAGCAGTGATGGGGACAGGGTCGGAGGCTACACCTTC.

The CDR3 DNA reads as TGTGCCAGCACTCGTATGAACACTGAAGCTTTCTTT. It translates to CASTRMNTEAFF. The chain couples TRBV6-5 to TRBJ1-1; D gene unclear. Trimming cost V 7 bases and J 0 bases, with 6 bases left between them. This CDR3 has 12 residues. CDR1 is MNHEY and CDR2 is SVGAGI in the germline V gene.

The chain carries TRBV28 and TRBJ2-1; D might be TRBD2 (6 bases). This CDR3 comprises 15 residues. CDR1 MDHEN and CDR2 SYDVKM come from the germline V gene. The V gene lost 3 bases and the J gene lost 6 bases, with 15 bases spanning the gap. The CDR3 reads CASSFVLLAPNEQFF. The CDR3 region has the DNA TGTGCCAGCAGTTTTGTTCTCCTAGCGCCCAATGAGCAGTTCTTC.

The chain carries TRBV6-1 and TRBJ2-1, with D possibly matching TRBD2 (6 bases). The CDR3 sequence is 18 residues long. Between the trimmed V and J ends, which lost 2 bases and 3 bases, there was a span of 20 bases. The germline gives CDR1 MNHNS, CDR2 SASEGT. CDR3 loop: CASSESPWGVADYNEQFF. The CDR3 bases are TGTGCCAGCAGTGAATCCCCTTGGGGGGTAGCGGACTACAATGAGCAGTTCTTC.

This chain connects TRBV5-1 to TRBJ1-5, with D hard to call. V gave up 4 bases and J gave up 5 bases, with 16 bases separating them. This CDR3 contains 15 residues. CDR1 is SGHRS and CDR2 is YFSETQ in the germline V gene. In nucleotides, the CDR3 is TGCGCCAGCAGCCCAGAGGGTGGTGGGTATCAGCCCCAGCATTTT. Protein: CASSPEGGGYQPQHF. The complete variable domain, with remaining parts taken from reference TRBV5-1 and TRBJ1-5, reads KAGVTQTPRYLIKTRGQQVTLSCSPISGHRSVSWYQQTPGQGLQFLFEYFSETQRNKGNFPGRFSGRQFSNSRSEMNVSTLELGDSALYLCASSPEGGGYQPQHFGDGTRLSIL.